What follows are 10 T cell receptor beta chains derived from one specimen sequenced in a study of Ad26.COV2.S vaccination and SARS-CoV-2 variants. The table came from immunoSEQ multiplex PCR; TCRdb's copy has only in-frame clones and leaves some out. In the table there are 350,000 to 450,000 clones, about nine tenths of which are singletons. Treatment meaning: around 19 received Ad26.COV2.S at low or high dose, single or two shots; about 5 received placebo; per-sample allocation not given. Sample collection was performed on day 63 after the first vaccine or placebo injection. The material was peripheral blood, obtained in a trial of Ad26.COV2.S vaccine versus placebo. The receptors come from a person aged 18 to 59 who received the Ad26.COV2.S COVID-19 vaccine or a placebo.

This chain uses TRBV7-9 with TRBJ2-1; TRBD2 aligns across 13 bases. Germline CDR1 reads SEHNR; CDR2 reads FQNEAQ (reference sequence). This CDR3 has 17 amino acids. Trimming removed 7 bases from V and 3 bases from J; junction bases left unmatched: 9. CDR3 sequence reads: CASKGLAGQGNYNEQFF. CDR3 DNA sequence: TGTGCCAGCAAGGGACTAGCGGGGCAAGGGAACTACAATGAGCAGTTCTTC. The complete variable domain, with remaining parts taken from reference TRBV7-9 and TRBJ2-1, reads DTGVSQNPRHKITKRGQNVTFRCDPISEHNRLYWYRQTLGQGPEFLTYFQNEAQLEKSRLLSDRFSAERPKGSFSTLEIQRTEQGDSAMYLCASKGLAGQGNYNEQFFGPGTRLTVL.

The gene calls are TRBV10-3 and TRBJ2-7; D assignment may be TRBD1 or TRBD2 (5 bases each). The CDR3 totals 13 residues. Germline CDR1 ENHRY, CDR2 SYGVKD. The CDR3 DNA reads as TGTGCATCCAGGGACGGCATAACCTACGAGCAGTACTTC. It is translated as CASRDGITYEQYF.

This clone has more than one count but fewer than ten. The rearrangement joins TRBV5-6 to TRBJ1-4; D unresolved. Per germline, CDR1 SGHDT and CDR2 YYEEEE. V was pared by 3 bases and J by 1 base, with 4 bases between. The CDR3 has 13 amino acids. DNA of the CDR3: TGTGCCAGCAGCTCGATAACTAATGAAAAACTGTTTTTT. Its protein is CASSSITNEKLFF.

The CDR3, as DNA: TGCAGTGCGACACGGGGCTACGAGCAGTACTTC. Protein sequence: CSATRGYEQYF. The rearrangement links TRBV20-1 to TRBJ2-7; D is perhaps TRBD2 (5 bases). The CDR3 totals 11 residues. With 6 bases removed from V and 3 bases from J, the gap between germline ends came to 9 bases. Germline CDR1 is DFQATT and CDR2 is SNEGSKA (reference sequence).

A word on this clone: A read error may account for a junction end that differs from germline. This chain joins TRBV4-1 and TRBJ1-1; unclear D gene. CDR3 size: 15 residues. Germline CDR1 and CDR2: MGHRA and YSYEKL. The CDR3 reads CASSQGAGMNTEAFF. The CDR3 bases are TGCGCCAGCAGTCAAGGCGCGGGGATGAACACTGAAGCTTTCTTT.

This clone was detected only once. The chain's CDR3 is CASSRGQGAGYGYTF. As DNA, the CDR3 is TGTGCCAGCAGCCGAGGGCAGGGGGCAGGCTATGGCTACACCTTC. The rearrangement joins TRBV3-1 (or the pseudogene TRBV3-2) to TRBJ1-2; 8 nucleotides line up with TRBD1. Germline V gene lookup returns CDR1 LGHDT and CDR2 YNNKEL (reference sequence). Trimming took 4 bases from V and 4 from J; bases not matched to a gene: 8. The CDR3 consists of 15 residues.

The chain joins TRBV7-3 to TRBJ2-7; TRBD2 matches 7 bases. The V gene's germline CDR1 is SGHTA and CDR2 FQGTGA. J was trimmed by 3 bases and V by 4 bases; bases with no gene match: 3. The CDR3 is made up of 13 amino acids. The CDR3 reads CASSSSGGYEQYF. The CDR3 DNA reads TGTGCCAGCAGCTCCTCGGGGGGCTACGAGCAGTACTTC.

The V gene is TRBV4-3, the J gene TRBJ1-6, with a tentative D call TRBD1 (5 bases). This CDR3 is 14 amino acids long. V shed 0 bases and J shed 8 bases, with 8 bases lying between them. Germline CDR1 and CDR2: LGHNA and YSLEER. CDR3 bases: TGCGCCAGCAGCCAAGATTTGGGGGATTCACCCCTCCACTTT. Amino acid sequence: CASSQDLGDSPLHF.

The chain uses TRBV5-1 and TRBJ2-1, with 10 bases identical to TRBD2. V shed 0 bases and J 8 bases; nucleotides not matched to a gene: 8. The length of the CDR3 is 16 residues. CDR1 and CDR2 from the germline V gene are SGHRS and YFSETQ. For the CDR3, the DNA is TGCGCCAGCAGCTTGGTATTAGCGGGGGGCGTCGATGAGCAGTTCTTC. It encodes CASSLVLAGGVDEQFF.

V and J are TRBV27 and TRBJ1-1, with D possibly matching TRBD1 (6 bases). Germline V lookup: CDR1 MNHEY, CDR2 SMNVEV (reference sequence). The CDR3 consists of 13 residues. The ends were cut back, 5 bases at V and 4 bases at J, with 11 bases in the middle. CDR3 loop: CASSPRGSTEAFF. Here the CDR3 DNA reads TGTGCCAGCAGTCCCAGGGGAAGCACTGAAGCTTTCTTT.